The sequence of this T cell receptor beta chain was determined in a study of HIV-infected patients and healthy controls. Whole-study findings and limits: Compared with controls, mean Gini indices were significantly raised in HIV-infected repertoires, possibly indicating oligoclonality.

No cell fractionation was done, so the repertoire covers all unsorted peripheral blood T cells. Germline values: CDR1 ENHRY, CDR2 SYGVKD. The CDR3 spans 12 residues. V shed 11 bases and J shed 3 bases, with 14 bases lying between them. This clonotype was recorded at least ten times. Its specificity is unknown. About 500 ng RNA was reverse transcribed with alpha and beta constant-region primers. Separate chain-specific third strand synthesis with multiplexing indices produced the alpha and beta libraries. TCRdb used MiXCR to reprocess the 5' RACE reads, holding one entry per CDR3 protein. The data show over 7,500 distinct CDR3 sequences, with approximately 6.1% seen just once and 20% to 25% held by the top ten.

The chain joins TRBV10-3 to TRBJ2-7; D call uncertain. The receptor's source is an adult with HIV infection. This sample comprised blood, obtained before antiretroviral therapy. CDR3 nucleotide sequence: TGTGCCTCCAGCGAAATCGACTACGAGCAGTACGTC. As protein: CASSEIDYEQYV.